In its sample, the clone carrying this T cell receptor (beta chain) was seen once. The data were obtained in a study of blood T cell repertoires in COVID-19. Study summary: The samples span acute and convalescent COVID-19 from the United States, Italy and Spain. T cells, B-cell-depleted T cells, or PBMCs provided the cDNA or gDNA that served as material.

Clones were read by immunoSEQ multiplex PCR, and TCRdb kept only the in-frame ones, dropping some. The sample carries fewer than 300,000 clones, approximately 91% recorded once. The trim removed 1 base at V and 4 bases at J, leaving 7 bases unmatched. CDR1 is SGHTA and CDR2 is FQGNSA in the germline V gene. The length of the CDR3 is 16 residues. The chain has TRBV7-2 and TRBJ2-5; 9 nucleotides match TRBD1. The sample consisted of PBMCs or T cells enriched from blood (not recorded which). The TCR sequence derives from a woman aged 40 to 55 with acute COVID-19. The CDR3 spells CASSLGQGGARETQYF. CDR3 in DNA: TGTGCCAGCAGCTTAGGACAGGGGGGGGCCCGAGAGACCCAGTACTTC. The variable domain in full, completed from reference TRBV7-2 and TRBJ2-5, reads GAGVSQSPSNKVTEKGKDVELRCDPISGHTALYWYRQSLGQGLEFLIYFQGNSAPDKSGLPSDRFSAERTGGSVSTLTIQRTQQEDSAVYLCASSLGQGGARETQYFGPGTRLLVL.